The present T cell receptor beta chain was sequenced within a study of Tregs in tolerant kidney transplant recipients. Regarding the study as a whole: Few patients were studied, so findings need validation in larger groups. Biological reproducibility was not directly addressed in this study.

Remarks on this clone: What it recognizes is unknown.

Data came from immunoSEQ multiplex PCR; TCRdb stores just in-frame clones and leaves some out. The repertoire holds approximately 260,000 clones, approximately 83% seen once, with around 0.68% in the top ten. Germline CDR1 reads MNHEY; CDR2 reads SMNVEV (reference sequence). This CDR3 is 14 amino acids long. Trimming left V 3 bases short and J 6 bases short, with 12 bases between. CD4+CD25+CD127- Tregs, CD4+CD25- non-Tregs, CD4 and CD8 cells were sorted. The TCR comes from a human donor in good health. The rearrangement links TRBV27 to TRBJ1-5; TRBD1 is a possible D gene (6 bases). Sequencing was carried out using CD4+ T cells from blood. This CDR3 is CASSLLQGSQPQHF. In DNA, the CDR3 is TGTGCCAGCAGTTTGTTGCAGGGGAGTCAGCCCCAGCATTTT.